This T cell receptor beta chain comes out of a study of blood T cell repertoires in COVID-19. Study details: The analysed material was cDNA or gDNA that came from T cells, B-cell-depleted T cells, or PBMCs.

CDR3 length equals 16 residues. Deletions cut 4 bases from V and 1 base from J, with 14 bases between. Germline-derived CDR1 and CDR2 are MNHNS and SASEGT. Profiled with immunoSEQ multiplex PCR; TCRdb holds only in-frame clones, not every one. Among about 130,000 clones, about 83% were seen once, and the ten largest hold 12%. Material: peripheral blood. This TCR derives from a man in his sixties with acute or convalescent COVID-19. This chain links TRBV6-1 with TRBJ1-5; a weak D match, TRBD1 (5 bases). CDR3 sequence reads: CASSAQKRGSNQPQHF. CDR3 nucleotides: TGTGCCAGCAGTGCCCAGAAGCGGGGGAGCAATCAGCCCCAGCATTTT.